This entry is about one TCR beta chain. The data were produced by immunoSEQ multiplex PCR, yet TCRdb's version contains in-frame clones alone and is incomplete. This table has roughly 160,000 clones, over 80% appearing once. This record comes from a study of blood T cell repertoires in COVID-19. Study as a whole: Some COVID-19 samples were acute and others convalescent; all came from the United States, Italy and Spain.

Sequencing was performed on peripheral blood. This sequence was found in an older woman with acute or convalescent COVID-19.

The CDR3 DNA is TGCGCCAGCAGTGCAGGGGGTCTTGGCAAAAACATTCAGTACTTC. Translation: CASSAGGLGKNIQYF. The genes are TRBV10-2 and TRBJ2-4, with 7 bases lining up with TRBD1. The trim removed 4 bases at V and 3 bases at J, leaving 6 bases unmatched. Germline CDR1 reads WSHSY; CDR2 reads SAAADI. The length of the CDR3 is 15 residues.